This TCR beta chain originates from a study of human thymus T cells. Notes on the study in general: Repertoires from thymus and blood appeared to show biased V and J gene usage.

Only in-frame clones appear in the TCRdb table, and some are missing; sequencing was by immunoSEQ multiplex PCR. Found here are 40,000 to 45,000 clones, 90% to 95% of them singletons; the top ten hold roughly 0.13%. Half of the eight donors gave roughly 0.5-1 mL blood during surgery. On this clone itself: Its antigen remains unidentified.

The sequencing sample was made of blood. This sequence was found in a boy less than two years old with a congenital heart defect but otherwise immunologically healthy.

The CDR3 sequence: CASSLSLAIHEQYF. In nucleotides, the CDR3 is TGTGCCAGCAGTTTAAGCCTAGCGATTCACGAGCAGTACTTC. The chain links TRBV28 to TRBJ2-7, with a tentative D call TRBD2 (6 bases). Germline loops: CDR1 MDHEN, CDR2 SYDVKM. This CDR3 has 14 amino acids. V was pared by 2 bases and J by 5 bases, with 13 bases between.